Presented here are 15 T cell receptor beta chains from one specimen sequenced in a study of shared clonotypes between healthy human individuals (dated by TCRdb to the early 2020s). Library prep was done by the immunoSEQ multiplex PCR assay. TCRdb took over this immuneACCESS table, retaining in-frame rearrangements with V and J assigned. Such tables are incomplete; in checked studies, under half of the missing clones stem from an unresolved V gene, and the remainder is unexplained. The sample table lists roughly 1,600,000 clones, less than 99% of them with a count of one. The top ten clones comprise about 0.4% of the sample. Sample: naive CD4+ T cells sorted from blood. The cell subset or site label on this specimen signifies: CD45RA+ positively selected. These receptors all come from a man aged 30 to 45 in good health.

A note on this clone: The same CDR3 can be traced to other DNA sequences in this sample. Here the CDR3 DNA reads TGTGCCAGCTCACCACTTCCTAGCTCCTACGAGCAGTACTTC. Residues: CASSPLPSSYEQYF. The chain is built from TRBV18 and TRBJ2-7; unclear D gene. The ends were cut back, 1 base at V and 0 bases at J, with 7 bases in the middle. The CDR3 totals 14 residues. The germline gives CDR1 KGHSH, CDR2 LQKENI. Full variable domain (rest looked up from reference TRBV18 and TRBJ2-7): NAGVMQNPRHLVRRRGQEARLRCSPMKGHSHVYWYRQLPEEGLKFMVYLQKENIIDESGMPKERFSAEFPKEGPSILRIQQVVRGDSAAYFCASSPLPSSYEQYFGPGTRLTVT.

The genes are TRBV6-6 and TRBJ2-7, with a possible D match to TRBD2 (6 bases). Trimming cost V 7 bases and J 3 bases, with 19 bases left between them. The germline CDR1 and CDR2 sequences are MNHNY and SVGAGI (reference sequence). The CDR3 spans 15 residues. The chain's CDR3 is CASTGGVGRSYEQYF. The CDR3 coding sequence is TGTGCCAGCACCGGAGGGGTCGGGAGAAGCTACGAGCAGTACTTC.

This rearrangement joins TRBV7-9 to TRBJ2-1; D may be TRBD2 (7 bases). The length of the CDR3 is 15 residues. Trimming removed 5 bases from V and 5 bases from J, with 16 bases in between. Germline loops: CDR1 SEHNR, CDR2 FQNEAQ (reference sequence). DNA for the CDR3: TGTGCCAGCAGCCCACGGGGGGCCCAAGACAATGAGCAGTTCTTC. It translates to CASSPRGAQDNEQFF.

J is TRBJ2-7 and V is TRBV27, with a weak D call TRBD1 (7 bases). Trimming shortened V by 5 bases and J by 5 bases, and 13 bases separated the two germline ends. The CDR3 has 13 amino acids. Germline V gene lookup returns CDR1 MNHEY and CDR2 SMNVEV (reference sequence). Here the CDR3 reads CASSQQGRNEQYF. CDR3 nucleotide sequence: TGTGCCAGCAGTCAACAGGGGAGGAACGAGCAGTACTTC.

The V gene is TRBV7-9, the J gene TRBJ2-5; 8 positions agree with TRBD1. Per germline, CDR1 SEHNR and CDR2 FQNEAQ (reference sequence). The CDR3 length is 16 residues. J was trimmed by 5 bases and V by 0 bases; bases with no gene match: 8. The CDR3 DNA reads as TGTGCCAGCAGCTTAGCGGGCAGGGGGCCGAAGGAGACCCAGTACTTC. Amino acid sequence: CASSLAGRGPKETQYF.

V is TRBV2 and J is TRBJ2-7; D remains ambiguous. Germline V gives CDR1 SNHLY, CDR2 FYNNEI. With 3 bases removed from V and 2 bases from J, the gap between germline ends came to 11 bases. This CDR3 spans 14 amino acids. The CDR3 sequence is CASSDLLITYEQYF. DNA for the CDR3: TGTGCCAGCAGTGACTTGCTAATTACCTACGAGCAGTACTTC.

The chain recombines TRBV28 with TRBJ1-5; 11 nucleotides line up with TRBD1. From germline, CDR1 is MDHEN and CDR2 SYDVKM. The V segment lost 6 bases and the J segment 5 bases; nucleotides outside the gene matches: 27. The CDR3 runs 22 residues. CDR3 DNA: TGTGCCAGCAGACCAACCCGGTTTCGGACAGGGGGCGAAGGGTCATCACATCAGCCCCAGCATTTT. Its protein is CASRPTRFRTGGEGSSHQPQHF.

The V gene is TRBV10-3, the J gene TRBJ2-3; 14 bases align to TRBD2. The CDR3 spans 16 residues. Germline trimming cut 6 bases from V and 2 bases from J; bases unmatched to any gene: 4. Germline-derived CDR1 and CDR2 are ENHRY and SYGVKD. The CDR3 DNA is TGTGCCATCAGAGAGACTAGCGGGAGGGCCACAGATACGCAGTATTTT. Encoded protein: CAIRETSGRATDTQYF.

The chain has TRBV5-1 and TRBJ1-2, with TRBD1 matching 8 bases. The CDR3 totals 15 residues. Germline V gene lookup returns CDR1 SGHRS and CDR2 YFSETQ. Losses at the gene ends were 1 base for V and 8 bases for J; bases not matched to a gene: 10. This CDR3 reads CASSLPTGGKGGYTF. CDR3 coding DNA: TGCGCCAGCAGCTTGCCCACAGGGGGAAAAGGCGGCTACACCTTC.

The chain combines TRBV9 with TRBJ1-5; unclear D gene. The V end was cut by 4 bases, the J end by 6 bases, with 11 bases between. Per germline, CDR1 SGDLS and CDR2 YYNGEE. The length of the CDR3 is 13 residues. Here the CDR3 reads CASSPPSGQPQHF. Written as DNA, the CDR3 is TGTGCCAGCAGCCCCCCTTCTGGTCAGCCCCAGCATTTT.

The rearrangement joins TRBV7-2 to TRBJ2-7, with D possibly being TRBD2 (6 bases). The CDR3 consists of 15 residues. Trimming took off 2 bases at V and 0 bases at J, with 11 bases between the two ends. Germline CDR1 and CDR2: SGHTA and FQGNSA. CDR3 sequence (DNA): TGTGCCAGCAGCTTACTAGCGAGTAGCTCCTACGAGCAGTACTTC. Protein sequence: CASSLLASSSYEQYF. Using reference TRBV7-2 and TRBJ2-7 for the parts outside the CDR3, the full variable domain is GAGVSQSPSNKVTEKGKDVELRCDPISGHTALYWYRQSLGQGLEFLIYFQGNSAPDKSGLPSDRFSAERTGGSVSTLTIQRTQQEDSAVYLCASSLLASSSYEQYFGPGTRLTVT.

This sequence joins TRBV5-1 and TRBJ2-1; a possible D gene is TRBD1 (5 bases). Trimming removed 2 bases from V and 4 bases from J, with 10 bases in between. The germline V gene encodes CDR1 SGHRS and CDR2 YFSETQ. The CDR3 runs to 14 residues. The CDR3 region is CASSFGDRYNEQFF. The CDR3 DNA reads TGCGCCAGCAGCTTTGGAGACAGATACAATGAGCAGTTCTTC.

This clone appeared a single time. The CDR3: CASSVVLNSYNEQFF. The CDR3 nucleotides are TGTGCCAGCAGCGTAGTCCTTAACTCCTACAATGAGCAGTTCTTC. The chain links TRBV9 to TRBJ2-1; unclear D gene. V gave up 0 bases and J gave up 0 bases, with 7 bases separating them. The germline V gene has CDR1 SGDLS and CDR2 YYNGEE. The length of the CDR3 is 15 residues.

The V gene is TRBV2, the J gene TRBJ2-7, with 9 bases fitting TRBD1. This CDR3 is built from 15 residues. V shed 5 bases, J shed 4 bases, and the junction held 9 bases outside the gene matches. In germline, CDR1 is SNHLY, CDR2 FYNNEI. DNA for the CDR3: TGTGCCAGCAGTACCGGACAGGGGCGCAGGTACGAGCAGTACTTC. The encoded protein is CASSTGQGRRYEQYF.

The V gene is TRBV7-2, the J gene TRBJ1-1; a possible D gene is TRBD1 (5 bases). The CDR3 is 14 amino acids. Germline V gives CDR1 SGHTA, CDR2 FQGNSA. Deletions cut 8 bases from V and 0 bases from J, with 13 bases between. CDR3 nucleotides: TGTGCCAGCTTCAGGGCCGGAATGAACACTGAAGCTTTCTTT. It is translated as CASFRAGMNTEAFF.